The rows below give T cell receptor beta chains drawn from one sample of a study of blood T cell repertoires in COVID-19. Generated by immunoSEQ multiplex PCR, the TCRdb table keeps only in-frame clones and is missing some. Of 70,000 to 80,000 clones listed, around 86% were seen once; the top ten hold about 12%. Sequenced sample: peripheral blood. The receptors were sampled from a human donor in a cohort sampled during active COVID-19. Both conserved end residues are part of each CDR3. The D gene is left open where the match is weak. Part of the rows lack a size; the others show once, few, many or a class for expanded clones.

DNA	CDR3	J	V	D	size
TGTGCCAGCAGCCAAGATCTATCGACAGGGTTGGTAGTAAAACTGTTTTTT	CASSQDLSTGLVVKLFF	TRBJ1-4	TRBV3-1/TRBV3-2	TRBD1	.
TGTGCCAGCAGCCAAGATGTGAGACTTAACACCGGGGAGCTGTTTTTT	CASSQDVRLNTGELFF	TRBJ2-2	TRBV4-2	.	once
TGTGCCAGCAGCCGCGACAGATCTACAGATACGCAGTATTTT	CASSRDRSTDTQYF	TRBJ2-3	TRBV5-4	.	many
TGTGCCAGCAGCATAACGGACAGGACAGTCTATGGCTACACCTTC	CASSITDRTVYGYTF	TRBJ1-2	TRBV11-3	TRBD1	.
TGTGCCAGCAGTTTGTTCAGGGAGGACTACGAGCAGTACTTC	CASSLFREDYEQYF	TRBJ2-7	TRBV28	.	.
TGTGCCAGCAGCGCGCCGGATTGGGTAGCGGGGGGCCAGAACACCGGGGAGCTGTTTTTT	CASSAPDWVAGGQNTGELFF	TRBJ2-2	TRBV9	TRBD2	.
TGTGCCAGCAGCTTAGTAGGGACCGGGCGGGAGACTGAAGCTTTCTTT	CASSLVGTGRETEAFF	TRBJ1-1	TRBV7-2	.	.
TGTGCCAGCAGCAGCATGCTCCCCCGGGAATCGGGAGCTTTCTTT	CASSSMLPRESGAFF	TRBJ1-1	TRBV5-8	.	.
TGTGCCAGCAGTTTGGGACAGGAATTCTATGGCTACACCTTC	CASSLGQEFYGYTF	TRBJ1-2	TRBV28	TRBD1	.
TGCGCCAGCAGTGGCCGGGACAGGGGCGGAGAAAAACTGTTTTTT	CASSGRDRGGEKLFF	TRBJ1-4	TRBV10-1	TRBD1	.
TGTGCCAGCAGCTTAGTAATGGCTAGCGGGGGGAAGGAGGACATTCAGTACTTC	CASSLVMASGGKEDIQYF	TRBJ2-4	TRBV7-8	TRBD2	.
TGTGCCAGCAGTTTAGGACTAGCGGGGGGGAGGACTGCGCAGTATTTT	CASSLGLAGGRTAQYF	TRBJ2-3	TRBV28	TRBD2	once
TGCGCCAGCAGCTTGGGACAGGTCTCTGGGGCCAACGTCCTGACTTTC	CASSLGQVSGANVLTF	TRBJ2-6	TRBV5-1	.	.
TGTGCCATCAGTTACAGGGAGCGCCACGAAAGACAGCCCCAGCATTTT	CAISYRERHERQPQHF	TRBJ1-5	TRBV10-3	.	.
TGTGCCAGTAGTATTTCGGGGGGGGAAGGAGATACGCAGTATTTT	CASSISGGEGDTQYF	TRBJ2-3	TRBV19	TRBD2	.
TGTGCCAGCAGGAATAGGGAGTCGGATGGCTACACCTTC	CASRNRESDGYTF	TRBJ1-2	TRBV25-1	.	.
TGTGCCTGGAGTGTCCAAGACAGCCGGAGTTCACCCCTCCACTTT	CAWSVQDSRSSPLHF	TRBJ1-6	TRBV30	.	few
TGTGCCAGCTCACCACCACAGGGACGTGGCACAGATACGCAGTATTTT	CASSPPQGRGTDTQYF	TRBJ2-3	TRBV18	.	.
TGTGCCAGCATGGGGACAGAGGATTTGGGTGAAAAACTGTTTTTT	CASMGTEDLGEKLFF	TRBJ1-4	TRBV2	TRBD1	once
TGCGCCAGCAGCTTTATGATGGGGGGAGGAAGTGGCTACACCTTC	CASSFMMGGGSGYTF	TRBJ1-2	TRBV5-1	.	.
TGTGCCAGCAGTTTACCTATGGACAGCCACTACGAGCAGTACTTC	CASSLPMDSHYEQYF	TRBJ2-7	TRBV28	.	once
TGTGCCAGCAGCTCCTGGGCAGGGTTGAACACTGAAGCTTTCTTT	CASSSWAGLNTEAFF	TRBJ1-1	TRBV7-9	.	.
TGTGCCAGCAGTCTACGACTAGCGGGGATAGATACGCAGTATTTT	CASSLRLAGIDTQYF	TRBJ2-3	TRBV7-8	TRBD2	.
TGCGCCAGCAGCCCGGAAGCTGACACGACAGGCTATGGCTACACCTTC	CASSPEADTTGYGYTF	TRBJ1-2	TRBV5-1	.	.
TGTGCCTGGAGTACCCTTGGGGCAAGTAAGGCTTCTAACTATGGCTACACCTTC	CAWSTLGASKASNYGYTF	TRBJ1-2	TRBV30	.	.
TGCGCCAGCAGCTTGACAGGGACCACTAGCACAGATACGCAGTATTTT	CASSLTGTTSTDTQYF	TRBJ2-3	TRBV5-1	.	.
TGTGCCAGCAGTCCCATGCCGGACAGGGATGGCTACACCTTC	CASSPMPDRDGYTF	TRBJ1-2	TRBV6-2/TRBV6-3	TRBD1	.
TGTGCCAGCAGCGTAAGGTTCTCGGGAGGCTACACCTTC	CASSVRFSGGYTF	TRBJ1-2	TRBV9	.	.
TGTGCCAGCAGTTTGGCCTTAGGGGGTCAAGAGACCCAGTACTTC	CASSLALGGQETQYF	TRBJ2-5	TRBV27	.	.
TGTGCCAGCAGCTTAGTGAACGGAGATACGCAGTATTTT	CASSLVNGDTQYF	TRBJ2-3	TRBV11-2	.	.
TGCGCCAGCAGCCAAGAGGGGGCAGGACGACAAGAGACCCAGTACTTC	CASSQEGAGRQETQYF	TRBJ2-5	TRBV4-1	.	.
TGTGCCAGCAGCTTAGGTTTTACAGGGTCTGCAGGAAACACCATATATTTT	CASSLGFTGSAGNTIYF	TRBJ1-3	TRBV7-7	.	.
TGCGCCAGCAGACTCGGGACAGGGGGCGCGCGGGGCACTGAAGCTTTCTTT	CASRLGTGGARGTEAFF	TRBJ1-1	TRBV5-1	TRBD1	.
TGTGCCAGCCGGCCAGGGGGCTCTGGAAACACCATATATTTT	CASRPGGSGNTIYF	TRBJ1-3	TRBV7-2	TRBD1	.
TGCAGTGCTGGTGGACAGAATCATCAGCCCCAGCATTTT	CSAGGQNHQPQHF	TRBJ1-5	TRBV20-1	.	once
TGCGCCAGCAGCCAAATACAATACAGGGGTAAAACTGAAGCTTTCTTT	CASSQIQYRGKTEAFF	TRBJ1-1	TRBV4-1	TRBD1	.
TGCAGCGTTCAAAGGTTGTTTCCCATAGCGGGGGTGTCCTACAATGAGCAGTTCTTC	CSVQRLFPIAGVSYNEQFF	TRBJ2-1	TRBV29-1	TRBD2	.